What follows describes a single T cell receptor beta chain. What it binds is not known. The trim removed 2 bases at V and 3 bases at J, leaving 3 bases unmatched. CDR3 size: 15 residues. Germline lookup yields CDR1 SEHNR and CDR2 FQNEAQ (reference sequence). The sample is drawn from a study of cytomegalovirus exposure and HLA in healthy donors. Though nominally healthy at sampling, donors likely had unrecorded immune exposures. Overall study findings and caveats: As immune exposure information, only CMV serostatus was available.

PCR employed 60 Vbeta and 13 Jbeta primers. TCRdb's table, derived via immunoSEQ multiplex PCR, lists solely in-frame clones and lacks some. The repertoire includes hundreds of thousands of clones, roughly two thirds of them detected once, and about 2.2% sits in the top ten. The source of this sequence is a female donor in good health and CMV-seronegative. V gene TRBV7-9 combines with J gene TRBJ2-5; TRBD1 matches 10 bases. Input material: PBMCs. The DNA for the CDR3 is TGTGCCAGCAGCTTAATGGGACAGGGGAAAGAGACCCAGTACTTC. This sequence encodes CASSLMGQGKETQYF.